This is a list of T cell receptor beta chains from one sample in a study of blood T cell repertoires in COVID-19. Clones were sequenced by immunoSEQ multiplex PCR, and TCRdb holds only the in-frame ones, with some missing. The sample shows over 85,000 clones, approximately 80% of them seen only once. Specimen: peripheral blood. All receptors derive from a middle-aged man with acute or convalescent COVID-19. CDR3s leave out the opening cysteine and the closing phenylalanine or tryptophan.

V gene: TRBV28
CDR3 protein: ASSLSRAGGYT

V gene: TRBV10-3
CDR3 protein: AISERQGADSPLH

V gene: TRBV11-2
CDR3 protein: ASSPIRTGLGSYEQY

V gene: TRBV7-6
CDR3 protein: ASSLSSLTTTGTKKETQY

V gene: TRBV9
CDR3 protein: ASRGRINTGELF

V gene: TRBV10-3
CDR3 protein: AIREQTGGHEQF

V gene: TRBV28
CDR3 protein: ASSPTGSFGNTIY

V gene: TRBV6-6
CDR3 protein: ASTSAGASEQY

V gene: TRBV3-1/TRBV3-2
CDR3 protein: ASSRLGQSQETQY

V gene: TRBV27
CDR3 protein: ASSLTGTGNYGYT

V gene: TRBV19
CDR3 protein: ASSINLVTGAQPQH

V gene: TRBV6-6
CDR3 protein: ASSQSTGTGGSDTQY

V gene: TRBV5-4
CDR3 protein: ASSLPDRAYGYT

V gene: TRBV5-8
CDR3 protein: ASSPLGQGAYGYT

V gene: TRBV5-1
CDR3 protein: ASSLAPGGVNNEQF

V gene: TRBV6-1
CDR3 protein: ASSEGVEAASPLH

V gene: TRBV5-1
CDR3 protein: ASTSGGAKDTQY

V gene: TRBV18
CDR3 protein: ASSPPGRGTNTGELF

V gene: TRBV20-1
CDR3 protein: SAGQGGYD

V gene: TRBV11-2
CDR3 protein: ASSLDSLGSYNSPLH

V gene: TRBV12-3/TRBV12-4
CDR3 protein: ASNGQGQSPLH

V gene: TRBV7-9
CDR3 protein: ASSNSRTGNNPDTQY

V gene: TRBV30
CDR3 protein: AWSVQDQQPQH

V gene: TRBV5-4
CDR3 protein: ASSLGLQGQETQY

V gene: TRBV6-4
CDR3 protein: ASSGDRDEQF

V gene: TRBV29-1
CDR3 protein: SVRQDSYEQY

V gene: TRBV5-6
CDR3 protein: ASSLLQLAGALSYEQY

V gene: TRBV4-3
CDR3 protein: ASSQDSGDSYEQY

V gene: TRBV24-1
CDR3 protein: ATSEPGQRGYT

V gene: TRBV29-1
CDR3 protein: SVGDTSSGNTIY

V gene: TRBV11-3
CDR3 protein: ASSLHNTSPLH

V gene: TRBV13
CDR3 protein: ASSLAPRGSYEQY

V gene: TRBV4-3
CDR3 protein: ASSQDLREPYTDTQY

V gene: TRBV6-5
CDR3 protein: ASRIQGTQPQH

V gene: TRBV6-5
CDR3 protein: ASNPGQGLSNEQF

V gene: TRBV2
CDR3 protein: ASSATGKYEKLF

V gene: TRBV6-5
CDR3 protein: TSKGTVNTEAF

V gene: TRBV19
CDR3 protein: ASSKGDNTEAF

V gene: TRBV10-3
CDR3 protein: AIRGDRGTGEAF

V gene: TRBV28
CDR3 protein: ASRSGVTYEQY

V gene: TRBV2
CDR3 protein: ASTFTGDTQY

V gene: TRBV27
CDR3 protein: ASTLARGSYEQY

V gene: TRBV25-1
CDR3 protein: ASSESRGVGGYT

V gene: TRBV6-1
CDR3 protein: ASSEGPGYTEAF

V gene: TRBV29-1
CDR3 protein: SVVSGNSADTQY

V gene: TRBV19
CDR3 protein: ASSPRGQREQY

V gene: TRBV3-1/TRBV3-2
CDR3 protein: ASSLLGAGGYEQY